Included here is one T cell receptor (beta chain) sequence, with context. The data were taken from a study of blood T cell repertoires in COVID-19. Study in general: COVID-19 samples collected from the United States, Italy and Spain covered acute and convalescent phases.

The CDR3 length is 15 residues. Deletions cut 3 bases from V and 3 bases from J, with 13 bases between. Germline CDR1 is LNHDA and CDR2 is SQIVND (reference sequence). The authors' processing: Estimated nucleated cell counts came from reference gene primer amplification. Profiling relied on immunoSEQ multiplex PCR, and the TCRdb table lists in-frame clones only, not all of them. From that table come the V and J calls and clone size; the DNA was used to work out D and trimming. The top ten clones hold roughly 7% of a sample with hundreds of thousands of clones, roughly 83% of them seen once. The sample taken for sequencing was peripheral blood. The chain carries TRBV19 and TRBJ2-3, with TRBD2 as a possible D gene (5 bases). This sequence originates from a woman in her forties or fifties with acute or convalescent COVID-19. As DNA, the CDR3 is TGTGCCAGTAGTATCGGAGGATACACTACAGATACGCAGTATTTT. It specifies CASSIGGYTTDTQYF.